The following is a T cell receptor (beta chain) sequence with its context. Antigen: not known. This entry is derived from a study of CXCR3-negative and CXCR3-positive naive CD8 T cells. The CDR3 consists of 12 residues. Germline V gives CDR1 MNHEY, CDR2 SVGAGI. Points from the study as a whole: CXCR3-positive naive cells carried more hydrophobic TRB CDR3s than CXCR3-negative naive cells did.

UMI labels and 5' RACE were used to prepare the TRB cDNA libraries. No DNA is given; TCRdb re-called the 5' RACE reads and lists each CDR3 protein once. The record lists tens of thousands of distinct CDR3 sequences, of which the ten most abundant hold roughly 1.8%. This TCR derives from a human donor in good health. Some clones in this sample may be carry-over from other donors' samples. The chain recombines TRBV6-5 with TRBJ1-2; lacking DNA, the TRBD1 call made by TCRdb goes unchecked. The sample comprised naive CXCR3- CD8+ T cells from blood. Subset defined: CD45RO-CCR7+CD27+CD95- naive CD8+ T cells lacking CXCR3 (TNR3-). CDR3 sequence reads: CASSGYREYYTF.